A single sample is the source of the 19 T cell receptor beta chains below, sequenced in a study of prognosis after radiotherapy for stage I lung cancer. Genomic DNA was the source, and TCR beta CDR3 was amplified from it by two-round multiplex PCR. TRBV and TRBJ genes each had their own specific primers in first-round PCR. TCRdb reprocessed the multiplex PCR reads with MiXCR, giving one entry per CDR3 protein. The sample records fewer than 25,000 distinct CDR3 sequences, around 37% being singletons. Source: PBMCs, taken before or after stereotactic body radiation therapy (not recorded which). The receptors come from a donor aged 50 or older with non-small cell lung cancer.

V gene TRBV27 combines with J gene TRBJ2-7; D may be TRBD1 or TRBD2 (5 bases each). The V end lost 3 bases, the J end lost 3 bases, and 15 bases lay between the germline ends. The CDR3 consists of 15 residues. CDR1 and CDR2 (germline): MNHEY, SMNVEV (reference sequence). Here the CDR3 DNA reads TGTGCCAGCAGTTTGAGCGGTCAGGGCCTCTACGAGCAGTACTTC. It encodes CASSLSGQGLYEQYF.

The sample holds many counts of this clonotype. The chain couples TRBV28 to TRBJ2-7, with a tentative D call TRBD1 (6 bases). Trimming pared 6 bases from V and 8 bases from J, leaving 17 bases between. The CDR3 runs to 13 residues. Germline-derived CDR1 and CDR2 are MDHEN and SYDVKM. The DNA of the CDR3 is TGTGCCAGCAGATCCGGACAGTCGAACCAGCAGTACTTC. Translation: CASRSGQSNQQYF.

This clonotype was detected ten times or more. The chain uses TRBV29-1 and TRBJ2-1; TRBD2 matches 8 bases. Unmatched junction bases numbered 17, after V lost 7 bases and J lost 6 bases. Germline-derived CDR1 and CDR2 are SQVTM and ANQGSEA. The CDR3 has 16 residues. The CDR3 spells CSGMGYGTRVSNEQFF. The DNA of the CDR3 is TGCAGCGGAATGGGATACGGGACTAGGGTAAGCAATGAGCAGTTCTTC.

This clonotype was detected ten times or more. The chain has TRBV5-5 and TRBJ2-3; possibly TRBD1 for D (5 bases). Germline values: CDR1 SGHKS, CDR2 YYEKEE (reference sequence). The germline V and J ends were trimmed by 1 base and 5 bases, with 11 bases remaining between them. CDR3 length: 14 amino acids. The CDR3 DNA reads TGTGCCAGCAGCTTGAGGGGCAGAAAAGATACGCAGTATTTT. It yields the protein CASSLRGRKDTQYF.

Many counts were recorded for this clonotype. V usage is TRBV3-1 and J usage is TRBJ2-2; no clear D. CDR1 LGHDT and CDR2 YNNKEL come from the germline V gene (reference sequence). The CDR3 length is 17 residues. Trimming shortened V by 1 base and J by 4 bases, and 16 bases separated the two germline ends. The CDR3: CASSQGTGRSSTGELFF. The CDR3 nucleotides read TGTGCCAGCAGCCAAGGTACCGGCCGAAGTAGCACCGGGGAGCTGTTTTTT.

The chain links TRBV3-1 to TRBJ2-2, with 9 bases fitting TRBD2. Germline trimming cut 0 bases from V and 6 bases from J; bases unmatched to any gene: 5. The germline CDR1 and CDR2 sequences are LGHDT and YNNKEL (reference sequence). This CDR3 spans 16 amino acids. CDR3 sequence reads: CASSQDLASGAGELFF. CDR3 nucleotide sequence: TGTGCCAGCAGCCAAGATCTGGCTAGCGGGGCCGGGGAGCTGTTTTTT.

With regard to this clonotype: A far larger clone is only one base removed, so a read error is likely. The chain employs TRBV6-4 and TRBJ2-7; D is ambiguous. Germline lookup yields CDR1 MRHNA and CDR2 SNTAGT. Deletions cut 3 bases from V and 6 bases from J, with 18 bases between. The CDR3 contains 15 residues. CDR3 residues: CASSEMGMGRFEQYF. CDR3 in DNA: TGTGCCAGCAGTGAAATGGGGATGGGCCGTTTCGAGCAGTACTTC.

This clonotype was detected only a few times. This clone may be a read error of a much larger clone one base away. This chain joins TRBV5-1 and TRBJ2-5, with a tentative D call TRBD2 (6 bases). The germline gives CDR1 SGHRS, CDR2 YFSETQ. This CDR3 has 12 residues. Trimming shortened V by 0 bases and J by 7 bases, and 7 bases separated the two germline ends. CDR3 residues: CASSLEAGTQYF. The CDR3 bases are TGCGCCAGCAGCTTGGAAGCGGGGACCCAGTACTTC.

The sample holds many counts of this clonotype. The rearrangement joins TRBV2 to TRBJ2-3, with D possibly matching TRBD1 (6 bases). This CDR3 spans 15 amino acids. Between the trimmed V and J ends, which lost 4 bases and 4 bases, there was a span of 15 bases. Per the germline V gene, CDR1 is SNHLY and CDR2 is FYNNEI. Here the CDR3 DNA reads TGTGCCAGCAGTGGGGGCCGCAGACAGGCAGATACGCAGTATTTT. This translates into CASSGGRRQADTQYF.

This clonotype has more than one count but fewer than ten. A much larger clone differs by one base, so this may be a read error. CDR3 in DNA: TGTGCCAGCAGCCCTTCTACAGGGGGATCGTTCTATGGCTGCACCTTC. Its protein is CASSPSTGGSFYGCTF. The gene calls are TRBV7-2 and TRBJ1-2; 8 bases match TRBD1. This CDR3 is 16 amino acids long. Germline V gene data show CDR1 as SGHTA and CDR2 as FQGNSA.

A note on this clonotype: A much more abundant neighbour one base away suggests this may be a read error. The CDR3 carries no conserved terminal phenylalanine or tryptophan, so it likely arises from a read error. V usage is TRBV20-1 and J usage is TRBJ1-1, with 11 bases lining up with TRBD1. Germline CDR1 is DFQATT and CDR2 is SNEGSKA (reference sequence). J was trimmed by 5 bases and V by 0 bases; bases with no gene match: 8. This CDR3 has 16 residues. In DNA form, the CDR3 reads TGCAGTGCTAGAGAACCCCCGGGACAGGGGGGGACTGAAGCTTTCCTT. Its protein product is CSAREPPGQGGTEAFL.

Many counts were recorded for this clonotype. The CDR3 sequence: CASSLGQMNEQYF. The CDR3 DNA reads TGCGCCAGCAGCTTGGGACAGATGAACGAGCAGTACTTC. The rearrangement joins TRBV5-1 to TRBJ2-7; D might be TRBD1 (5 bases). Germline V lookup: CDR1 SGHRS, CDR2 YFSETQ. The CDR3 is made up of 13 amino acids. The V and J ends lost 0 bases and 5 bases respectively, with 9 bases between them.

As concerns this clonotype: One junction end does not reproduce the germline sequence, and a read error may be involved. The chain is built from TRBV6-2 or TRBV6-3 and TRBJ2-3; TRBD2 aligns across 10 bases. CDR3 length equals 18 residues. Germline assignment: CDR1 MNHEY and CDR2 SVGEGT. The CDR3 here is CASSYSLIAGGPTDAQYF. Written as DNA, the CDR3 is TGTGCCAGCAGTTACTCATTAATAGCGGGAGGACCCACAGATGCGCAGTATTTT.

The V and J genes are TRBV20-1 and TRBJ2-3, with 12 positions matching TRBD2. The CDR3 is 14 amino acids. Losses at the gene ends were 5 bases for V and 2 bases for J; bases not matched to a gene: 2. Germline V gene data show CDR1 as DFQATT and CDR2 as SNEGSKA (reference sequence). In DNA, the CDR3 is TGCAGTGCTCTAGCGGGAGGGGTCACAGATACGCAGTATTTT. It translates to CSALAGGVTDTQYF.

This clonotype was observed many times. V is TRBV19 and J is TRBJ2-3, with a tentative D call TRBD1 (5 bases). From germline, CDR1 is LNHDA and CDR2 SQIVND (reference sequence). This CDR3 has 13 amino acids. V lost 5 bases and J 3 bases, leaving 9 bases between the germline ends. The CDR3 sequence: CASSQAGTDTQYF. CDR3 DNA: TGTGCCAGTAGTCAGGCAGGGACAGATACGCAGTATTTT.

The chain is built from TRBV30 and TRBJ1-2; D not resolved. The CDR3 covers 13 residues. V lost 0 bases and J lost 0, with 5 bases in between. Germline CDR1 and CDR2: GTSNPN and SVGIG (reference sequence). The CDR3 DNA reads as TGTGCCTGGAGTGTGAGTCCTAACTATGGCTACACCTTC. Protein sequence: CAWSVSPNYGYTF.

This clonotype was counted many times. The V and J genes are TRBV3-1 and TRBJ1-5, with 9 bases lining up with TRBD1. The trim removed 4 bases at V and 0 bases at J, leaving 4 bases unmatched. The germline CDR1 and CDR2 sequences are LGHDT and YNNKEL (reference sequence). The CDR3 extends over 16 amino acids. The CDR3 protein is CASSLPGQGSNQPQHF. The CDR3 DNA reads TGTGCCAGCAGCCTTCCGGGACAGGGTAGCAATCAGCCCCAGCATTTT.

This clonotype was recorded at least ten times. This sequence joins TRBV5-1 and TRBJ1-1; 9 nucleotides align to TRBD1. The CDR3 contains 14 residues. The V gene end was trimmed by 2 bases and the J gene end by 3 bases; junction bases not matched to a gene: 2. The germline gives CDR1 SGHRS, CDR2 YFSETQ. The CDR3 loop reads CASSFRDRDTEAFF. In nucleotides, the CDR3 is TGCGCCAGCAGCTTCCGGGACAGGGACACTGAAGCTTTCTTT. The full variable domain, its missing parts supplied by reference TRBV5-1 and TRBJ1-1, is KAGVTQTPRYLIKTRGQQVTLSCSPISGHRSVSWYQQTPGQGLQFLFEYFSETQRNKGNFPGRFSGRQFSNSRSEMNVSTLELGDSALYLCASSFRDRDTEAFFGQGTRLTVV.

On this clonotype itself: At one of its ends the junction is not consistent with the germline gene, which may arise from a read error. CDR3 protein: CARSPPRCSQPQHF. The CDR3 nucleotides are TGTGCCCGCAGCCCCCCCAGGTGTAGTCAGCCCCAGCATTTT. The V call is TRBV6-2 or TRBV6-3, the J call TRBJ1-5; D remains unclear. The CDR3 has 14 amino acids. Germline lookup yields CDR1 MNHEY and CDR2 SVGEGT.